The 10 T cell receptor beta chains presented below share a single source sample, sequenced in a study of T cell repertoires in cytomegalovirus infection. Each CDR3 protein gets one entry after TCRdb re-called the reads with MiXCR. This sample has roughly 180,000 distinct CDR3 sequences, with about 15% found just once. Sequenced sample: CD8+ T cells from PBMCs. The receptor source for this set is a human donor in good health (CMV status not recorded). Some clones in this sample may be carry-over from other donors' samples.

The chain links TRBV7-9 to TRBJ1-1, with a possible D match to TRBD1 (5 bases). V was pared by 3 bases and J by 4 bases, with 12 bases between. The germline V gene encodes CDR1 SEHNR and CDR2 FQNEAQ (reference sequence). The CDR3 spans 14 residues. In DNA, the CDR3 is TGTGCCAGCAGCTTCGCCAGGGAGGCCACTGAAGCTTTCTTT. Protein product: CASSFAREATEAFF. Filled out from reference TRBV7-9 and TRBJ1-1, the complete variable domain reads DTGVSQNPRHKITKRGQNVTFRCDPISEHNRLYWYRQTLGQGPEFLTYFQNEAQLEKSRLLSDRFSAERPKGSFSTLEIQRTEQGDSAMYLCASSFAREATEAFFGQGTRLTVV.

The chain joins TRBV14 to TRBJ2-5; possible D gene TRBD1, 5 bases. This CDR3 spans 16 amino acids. CDR1 and CDR2 (germline): SGHDN, FVKESK. V shed 4 bases and J shed 5 bases, with 20 bases lying between them. The CDR3 sequence: CASSLGHIFGWETQYF. The CDR3 DNA follows: TGTGCCAGCAGCCTCGGACACATTTTCGGGTGGGAGACCCAGTACTTC.

This clonotype was observed a handful of times. The chain links TRBV6-4 to TRBJ2-1; 9 nucleotides align to TRBD2. The germline CDR1 and CDR2 sequences are MRHNA and SNTAGT. V lost 5 bases to trimming and J lost 4 bases; unmatched junction nucleotides: 6. This CDR3 region has 15 residues. Here the CDR3 reads CASSHASGGYNEQFF. CDR3 nucleotides: TGTGCCAGCAGTCACGCGAGCGGGGGGTACAATGAGCAGTTCTTC.

The V and J genes are TRBV9 and TRBJ2-5, with a tentative D call TRBD1 (5 bases). Trimming removed 3 bases at V and 5 bases at J, with 11 bases between. Looked up from germline, CDR1 is SGDLS and CDR2 is YYNGEE. The CDR3 contains 13 residues. CDR3 nucleotide sequence: TGTGCCAGCAGCGCAGGGAATTTGGAGACCCAGTACTTC. Translating gives CASSAGNLETQYF.

This clonotype turned up a few times. The gene calls are TRBV7-9 and TRBJ2-7; 8 bases are shared with TRBD1. The CDR3 loop spans 14 amino acids. CDR1 SEHNR and CDR2 FQNEAQ come from the germline V gene (reference sequence). V trimming: 9 bases; J trimming: 3 bases; junction bases outside the gene matches: 10. The CDR3 here is CASYQTGGVYEQYF. CDR3 coding DNA: TGTGCCAGTTACCAAACAGGGGGAGTCTACGAGCAGTACTTC.

This clonotype was found a few times. The chain carries TRBV28 and TRBJ2-7; 8 bases align to TRBD2. Germline assignment: CDR1 MDHEN and CDR2 SYDVKM. V lost 10 bases to trimming and J lost 4 bases; unmatched junction nucleotides: 12. This CDR3 comprises 14 residues. The CDR3 DNA reads as TGTGCCACCTCCCGAGCGGGGGAATTTTACGAGCAGTACTTC. This gives the protein CATSRAGEFYEQYF.

This clonotype was seen many times. The chain recombines TRBV12-3 or TRBV12-4 with TRBJ2-2; unclear D gene. V dropped 7 bases and J dropped 2 bases, with 2 bases sitting between them. There are 11 residues in the CDR3. The chain's CDR3 is CASTNTGELFF. In DNA, the CDR3 is TGTGCCAGCACCAACACCGGGGAGCTGTTTTTT.

This clonotype was seen ten or more times. The chain carries TRBV4-3 and TRBJ1-4; D gene unclear. Deletions cut 0 bases from V and 5 bases from J, with 13 bases between. The length of the CDR3 is 16 residues. The V gene's germline CDR1 is LGHNA and CDR2 YSLEER. CDR3 nucleotides: TGCGCCAGCAGCCAAGATGAGATAGCTTACAATGAAAAACTGTTTTTT. Amino acids: CASSQDEIAYNEKLFF.

The rearrangement links TRBV11-2 to TRBJ2-1; 8 positions match TRBD2. This CDR3 region has 16 residues. J lost 8 bases, V lost 5 bases, and 14 bases had no gene match. The germline V gene encodes CDR1 SGHAT and CDR2 FQNNGV. Here the CDR3 DNA reads TGTGCCAGCAGCCCGGAGGAGGGACTAGATACCGATGAGCAGTTCTTC. It encodes CASSPEEGLDTDEQFF. Filled out from reference TRBV11-2 and TRBJ2-1, the complete variable domain reads EAGVAQSPRYKIIEKRQSVAFWCNPISGHATLYWYQQILGQGPKLLIQFQNNGVVDDSQLPKDRFSAERLKGVDSTLKIQPAKLEDSAVYLCASSPEEGLDTDEQFFGPGTRLTVL.

The chain employs TRBV6-5 and TRBJ2-4, with D tentatively TRBD1 (5 bases). Germline CDR1 reads MNHEY; CDR2 reads SVGAGI. Trimming removed 6 bases at V and 6 bases at J, with 12 bases between. The CDR3 has 13 residues. CDR3 in DNA: TGTGCCAGCAGCGACAGTGTCTTAAACATTCAGTACTTC. Its translation is CASSDSVLNIQYF.